The next 23 T cell receptor beta chains were all read from a single sample in a study of human T cells and chemical hapten exposure. Time point described: pre-sensitization, week 0. Treatment indicated: therapeutic diphenylcyclopropenone sensitization with weekly scalp DPC. Each CDR3 protein gets one entry after TCRdb re-called the RACE reads with MiXCR. The sample has 190,000 or so distinct CDR3 sequences, approximately 31% seen once. Sample: whole blood, taken in connection with sensitization to the hapten diphenylcyclopropenone (DPC). The receptors shown here come from a woman aged 25 to 45 with alopecia areata. Some clones in this sample may be carry-over from other donors' samples.

In this sample, this clonotype turned up a few times. This chain connects TRBV12-3 or TRBV12-4 to TRBJ1-3; D may be TRBD1 (6 bases). This CDR3 spans 14 amino acids. Trimming pared 6 bases from V and 7 bases from J, leaving 16 bases between. CDR3 sequence (DNA): TGTGCCAGCAGCCTAAGGGGGATCTGGAACACCATATATTTT. It yields the protein CASSLRGIWNTIYF.

The chain has TRBV30 and TRBJ2-7; TRBD1 matches 7 bases. CDR1 and CDR2 (germline): GTSNPN, SVGIG (reference sequence). This CDR3 is 13 amino acids long. The junction had 4 bases not matched to a gene; V was cut back by 5 bases and J by 0 bases. The CDR3 coding sequence is TGTGCCTGGGGCGGACAGGCCTCCTACGAGCAGTACTTC. This gives the protein CAWGGQASYEQYF.

The chain links TRBV7-2 to TRBJ2-3, with 11 positions matching TRBD1. Trimming at V came to 5 bases and at J to 4 bases, leaving 5 bases not matched to a gene. Per the germline V gene, CDR1 is SGHTA and CDR2 is FQGNSA. This CDR3 is 15 amino acids long. The CDR3: CASSPRTGGADTQYF. The CDR3 nucleotides read TGTGCCAGCAGCCCACGGACAGGGGGCGCAGATACGCAGTATTTT.

This chain connects TRBV20-1 to TRBJ2-5; D not certain. This CDR3 is built from 16 residues. CDR1 is DFQATT and CDR2 is SNEGSKA in the germline V gene (reference sequence). Trimming removed 5 bases at V and 5 bases at J, with 24 bases between. The CDR3 nucleotides read TGCAGTGCTCGTAGCACCCAACTCCTGCTCGGGGAGACCCAGTACTTC. Translated, it gives CSARSTQLLLGETQYF.

The genes are TRBV5-1 and TRBJ2-3; D not resolved. The CDR3 contains 14 residues. V dropped 4 bases and J dropped 1 base, with 10 bases sitting between them. Germline assignment: CDR1 SGHRS and CDR2 YFSETQ. In DNA form, the CDR3 reads TGCGCCAGCAGCGCACCGGGCCGCACAGATACGCAGTATTTT. Translating it yields CASSAPGRTDTQYF.

This clonotype turned up a few times. The chain recombines TRBV27 with TRBJ1-2; D unresolved. With 6 bases removed from V and 6 bases from J, the gap between germline ends came to 14 bases. CDR1 is MNHEY, CDR2 SMNVEV, per germline (reference sequence). This CDR3 spans 13 amino acids. CDR3 in DNA: TGTGCCAGCAGATCCCAGTTGCTTCATGGCTACACCTTC. This codes for CASRSQLLHGYTF.

This clonotype was recorded a few times. The V gene is TRBV28, the J gene TRBJ2-7; unclear D gene. CDR1 and CDR2 from the germline V gene are MDHEN and SYDVKM. Trimming stripped 2 bases from V and 2 bases from J, with 7 bases between. This CDR3 spans 13 amino acids. In DNA form, the CDR3 reads TGTGCCAGCAGTTTAAGGTCCCCCTACGAGCAGTACTTC. Translated, it gives CASSLRSPYEQYF.

The chain employs TRBV9 and TRBJ2-1, with D unresolved. The V gene's germline CDR1 is SGDLS and CDR2 YYNGEE. V lost 7 bases and J lost 4, with 9 bases in between. This CDR3 comprises 12 residues. In DNA form, the CDR3 reads TGTGCCAGCGGAACGCTATACAATGAGCAGTTCTTC. Protein sequence: CASGTLYNEQFF.

This rearrangement joins TRBV7-9 to TRBJ1-4; 7 positions agree with TRBD1. Per the germline V gene, CDR1 is SEHNR and CDR2 is FQNEAQ (reference sequence). The ends lost 8 bases at V and 4 bases at J; junction bases unmatched: 7. This CDR3 comprises 14 residues. The CDR3 DNA follows: TGTGCCAGCGGTAGGGACAGCTTTAATGAAAAACTGTTTTTT. Encoded protein: CASGRDSFNEKLFF.

The rearrangement links TRBV6-1 to TRBJ1-2; D is perhaps TRBD1 (5 bases). The CDR3 is made up of 13 amino acids. Deletions cut 4 bases from V and 3 bases from J, with 9 bases between. Germline V CDR1 and CDR2: MNHNS, SASEGT. DNA for the CDR3: TGTGCCAGCAGTGTTGACAGCTACTATGGCTACACCTTC. This encodes CASSVDSYYGYTF.

This clonotype was picked up a small number of times. V usage is TRBV12-3 or TRBV12-4 and J usage is TRBJ2-1; D possibly corresponds to TRBD1 (7 bases). The CDR3 sequence is 15 residues long. Trimming left V 5 bases short and J 6 bases short, with 17 bases between. Here the CDR3 DNA reads TGTGCCAGCAGTACCCTGACCAGGGGGGTCAATGAGCAGTTCTTC. This sequence encodes CASSTLTRGVNEQFF.

The chain is built from TRBV28 and TRBJ2-4; D is undetermined. The length of the CDR3 is 15 residues. The V end was cut by 6 bases, the J end by 2 bases, with 14 bases between. Germline CDR1 is MDHEN and CDR2 is SYDVKM. CDR3 amino acids: CASSSPRRSKNIQYF. The CDR3, as DNA: TGTGCCAGCAGCTCTCCCAGAAGGTCCAAAAACATTCAGTACTTC.

J is TRBJ1-1 and V is TRBV5-1; a possible D gene is TRBD1 (5 bases). Trimming took off 2 bases at V and 1 base at J, with 9 bases between the two ends. Germline V lookup: CDR1 SGHRS, CDR2 YFSETQ. The CDR3 runs 14 residues. Here the CDR3 DNA reads TGCGCCAGCAGCTTAAAGGGGACGAACACTGAAGCTTTCTTT. Amino acid sequence: CASSLKGTNTEAFF.

This clonotype was counted a few times. This sequence joins TRBV5-1 and TRBJ2-1; TRBD1 agrees at 9 bases. J was trimmed by 0 bases and V by 4 bases; bases with no gene match: 5. Germline V lookup: CDR1 SGHRS, CDR2 YFSETQ. CDR3 length equals 16 residues. The CDR3 nucleotides read TGCGCCAGCAGCATTAGACAGGGGGACTCCTACAATGAGCAGTTCTTC. It specifies CASSIRQGDSYNEQFF.

This clonotype has a handful of counts. CDR3 in DNA: TGCAGTGCTCCCCCGCGGCTAGCGGGTTACAATGAGCAGTTCTTC. The encoded protein is CSAPPRLAGYNEQFF. The chain joins TRBV20-1 to TRBJ2-1, with TRBD2 identical over 8 bases. V dropped 5 bases and J dropped 4; count of bases not matched to a gene: 10. The CDR3 consists of 15 residues. The germline gives CDR1 DFQATT, CDR2 SNEGSKA (reference sequence).

This clonotype has only a few counts. The J gene is TRBJ2-7, the V gene TRBV9; unclear D gene. Between the trimmed V and J ends, which lost 3 bases and 2 bases, there was a span of 18 bases. Germline CDR1 and CDR2: SGDLS and YYNGEE. CDR3 size: 16 residues. The CDR3 region has the DNA TGTGCCAGCAGCGCCGGTGCCGCTTACGGTACCTACGAGCAGTACTTC. Translation: CASSAGAAYGTYEQYF.

This clonotype came up a few times. The gene calls are TRBV7-8 and TRBJ1-1; D is unclear. V was clipped by 4 bases and J by 7 bases, with 13 bases between them. The germline V gene encodes CDR1 SGHVS and CDR2 FQNEAQ. This CDR3 comprises 13 residues. CDR3 sequence (DNA): TGTGCCAGCAGCTATCTCCCTTGGAGTGAAGCTTTCTTT. Amino acids: CASSYLPWSEAFF. The full variable domain, with the rest looked up from reference TRBV7-8 and TRBJ1-1, is GAGVSQSPRYKVAKRGQDVALRCDPISGHVSLFWYQQALGQGPEFLTYFQNEAQLDKSGLPSDRFFAERPEGSVSTLKIQRTQQEDSAVYLCASSYLPWSEAFFGQGTRLTVV.

The chain couples TRBV10-3 to TRBJ2-7; TRBD2 agrees at 7 bases. V dropped 4 bases and J dropped 4; count of bases not matched to a gene: 13. In germline, CDR1 is ENHRY, CDR2 SYGVKD. The CDR3 spans 16 residues. The CDR3 bases are TGTGCCATCAGTGGGGGAAGTCTAGCGGCAGGTTACGAGCAGTACTTC. This gives the protein CAISGGSLAAGYEQYF.

V and J are TRBV28 and TRBJ2-1; 9 nucleotides line up with TRBD1. Germline CDR1 MDHEN, CDR2 SYDVKM. Germline trimming cut 3 bases from V and 6 bases from J; bases unmatched to any gene: 12. The CDR3 runs to 17 residues. In DNA form, the CDR3 reads TGTGCCAGCAGTTTTCTGCGCGGGACAGGGATTACCAATGAGCAGTTCTTC. This encodes CASSFLRGTGITNEQFF.

This clonotype has ten or more counts. The chain carries TRBV20-1 and TRBJ2-3; no definite D call. Per the germline V gene, CDR1 is DFQATT and CDR2 is SNEGSKA (reference sequence). V shed 5 bases and J shed 1 base, with 13 bases lying between them. This CDR3 is built from 14 residues. The CDR3 here is CSAPENLGTDTQYF. The CDR3 coding sequence is TGCAGTGCTCCTGAAAACTTGGGCACAGATACGCAGTATTTT.

This clonotype has a handful of counts. The chain combines TRBV10-3 with TRBJ1-1, with unresolved D. Germline V gene lookup returns CDR1 ENHRY and CDR2 SYGVKD. The CDR3 consists of 14 residues. Trimming took 6 bases from V and 1 from J, leaving 12 bases between them. CDR3 loop: CAISYTQGNTEAFF. The DNA for the CDR3 is TGTGCCATCAGCTATACTCAAGGGAACACTGAAGCTTTCTTT.

The V call is TRBV28, the J call TRBJ1-5; perhaps TRBD1 as D (6 bases). The CDR3 has 16 residues. V lost 7 bases and J lost 1, with 17 bases in between. Germline CDR1 is MDHEN and CDR2 is SYDVKM. DNA of the CDR3: TGTGCCAGCACTTCCAAGGCTCAGGGGAGCAATCAGCCCCAGCATTTT. Residues: CASTSKAQGSNQPQHF.

The chain recombines TRBV12-3 or TRBV12-4 with TRBJ2-3; TRBD1 matches at 7 bases. The CDR3 runs to 16 residues. The J segment lost 1 base and the V segment lost 3 bases, leaving 7 bases of the junction unmatched. The CDR3 spells CASSFIEGARTDTQYF. The CDR3 DNA sequence: TGTGCCAGCAGTTTCATAGAGGGGGCGCGCACAGATACGCAGTATTTT.